What follows are 32 T cell receptor beta chains derived from one specimen sequenced in a study of CD8 T cells in Susac syndrome. The authors reverse transcribed roughly 0.5 to 1 ug RNA with random hexamers. One entry per CDR3 protein, called by TCRdb with MiXCR from the immunoSEQ multiplex PCR reads. The sample gives around 280,000 distinct CDR3 sequences, roughly 81% of which show up once; over 0.1% is in the top ten. Specimen: CD8+ T cells from PBMCs. The receptors were gathered from a human donor with multiple sclerosis.

This chain joins TRBV5-1 and TRBJ2-1; weak D call: TRBD2 (5 bases). Germline V gene lookup returns CDR1 SGHRS and CDR2 YFSETQ. The V end lost 3 bases, the J end lost 8 bases, and 15 bases lay between the germline ends. The CDR3 totals 14 residues. The CDR3 spells CASSSRSPRDEQFF. The CDR3 DNA reads TGCGCCAGCAGCTCCAGGTCCCCGAGGGATGAGCAGTTCTTC. The complete variable domain, with remaining parts taken from reference TRBV5-1 and TRBJ2-1, reads KAGVTQTPRYLIKTRGQQVTLSCSPISGHRSVSWYQQTPGQGLQFLFEYFSETQRNKGNFPGRFSGRQFSNSRSEMNVSTLELGDSALYLCASSSRSPRDEQFFGPGTRLTVL.

The J gene is TRBJ2-2, the V gene TRBV12-3 or TRBV12-4, with a tentative D call TRBD1 (6 bases). This CDR3 region has 16 residues. Trimming took off 3 bases at V and 4 bases at J, with 15 bases between the two ends. The CDR3 is CASSFSSGDPTGELFF. The CDR3 region has the DNA TGTGCCAGCAGTTTTTCATCAGGGGACCCCACCGGGGAGCTGTTTTTT.

The sample holds one count of this clonotype. The V call is TRBV28, the J call TRBJ2-1, with D perhaps matching TRBD1 (6 bases). Germline V CDR1 and CDR2: MDHEN, SYDVKM. CDR3 size: 19 residues. V gave up 3 bases and J gave up 5 bases, with 26 bases separating them. CDR3 residues: CASSFSLSSLRQDHNEQFF. CDR3 nucleotides: TGTGCCAGCAGTTTTTCGTTGTCGAGCTTGAGACAGGATCACAATGAGCAGTTCTTC.

CDR3 sequence reads: CASSYNGDSNQPQHF. The CDR3 DNA follows: TGTGCCAGCAGTTACAACGGGGACAGCAATCAGCCCCAGCATTTT. This sequence joins TRBV6-6 and TRBJ1-5; a weak D match, TRBD1 (5 bases). Trimming pared 2 bases from V and 1 base from J, leaving 9 bases between. The CDR3 runs 15 residues. Germline lookup yields CDR1 MNHNY and CDR2 SVGAGI (reference sequence).

The chain has TRBV19 and TRBJ2-1; perhaps D is TRBD1 or TRBD2 (5 bases each). Looked up from germline, CDR1 is LNHDA and CDR2 is SQIVND (reference sequence). This CDR3 spans 14 amino acids. The V and J ends lost 6 bases and 4 bases respectively, with 13 bases between them. The CDR3, as DNA: TGTGCCAGTAGCAATGAATGGGGGTACAATGAGCAGTTCTTC. It translates to CASSNEWGYNEQFF.

The V gene is TRBV27, the J gene TRBJ1-2, with TRBD1 identical over 8 bases. The CDR3 is made up of 14 amino acids. After removal of 0 bases from V and 8 bases from J, the junction contained 5 bases not matched to a gene. Per germline, CDR1 MNHEY and CDR2 SMNVEV (reference sequence). The CDR3 is CASSLSQGARGYTF. CDR3 nucleotides: TGTGCCAGCAGTTTATCTCAGGGGGCGAGAGGCTACACCTTC.

The chain has TRBV14 and TRBJ2-1, with 9 bases matching TRBD2. The CDR3 spans 17 residues. Germline CDR1 is SGHDN and CDR2 is FVKESK. V lost 4 bases, J lost 5 bases, and 12 bases stayed unmatched. As DNA, the CDR3 is TGTGCCAGCAGCCCAGGGCCGCGGGAGGGCCAGAACAATGAGCAGTTCTTC. Protein: CASSPGPREGQNNEQFF.

The chain carries TRBV3-1 and TRBJ2-1; 9 nucleotides align to TRBD1. Germline CDR1 LGHDT, CDR2 YNNKEL (reference sequence). The length of the CDR3 is 14 residues. Losses at the gene ends were 3 bases for V and 8 bases for J; bases not matched to a gene: 5. The CDR3 coding sequence is TGTGCCAGCAGCCACGGACAGGGGTCCGATGAGCAGTTCTTC. It translates to CASSHGQGSDEQFF.

The rearrangement uses TRBV5-1 and TRBJ2-1; a possible D gene is TRBD2 (6 bases). The CDR3 runs 16 residues. V lost 4 bases to trimming and J lost 0 bases, with 14 bases between them. Germline V lookup: CDR1 SGHRS, CDR2 YFSETQ. This chain's CDR3 is CASSALPGSSYNEQFF. CDR3 nucleotides: TGCGCCAGCAGCGCCCTCCCCGGGAGCTCCTACAATGAGCAGTTCTTC.

This clonotype was seen a single time. The chain links TRBV4-2 to TRBJ2-1; D remains ambiguous. The CDR3 runs 12 residues. Germline loops: CDR1 LGHNA, CDR2 YNFKEQ. V was pared by 0 bases and J by 10 bases, with 7 bases between. The CDR3 here is CASSQEGYEQFF. The CDR3 DNA reads as TGTGCCAGCAGCCAAGAGGGCTACGAGCAGTTCTTC.

CDR3: CASSYSPGLAGAVSTDTQYF. In DNA, the CDR3 is TGTGCCAGCAGTTACTCCCCAGGACTAGCGGGAGCGGTGAGCACAGATACGCAGTATTTT. This rearrangement joins TRBV6-2 or TRBV6-3 to TRBJ2-3; the match to TRBD2 covers 13 bases. Trimming cost V 0 bases and J 0 bases; bases outside gene matches: 9. The CDR3 has 20 amino acids. Per the germline V gene, CDR1 is MNHEY and CDR2 is SVGEGT.

The chain uses TRBV9 and TRBJ2-7, with D maybe TRBD2 (7 bases). Trimming stripped 3 bases from V and 5 bases from J, with 12 bases between. This CDR3 is built from 13 residues. Germline V CDR1 and CDR2: SGDLS, YYNGEE. In DNA, the CDR3 is TGTGCCAGCAGCGATGGGGGGGCCCACGAGCAGTACTTC. It translates to CASSDGGAHEQYF.

The gene calls are TRBV28 and TRBJ2-1, with D perhaps given as TRBD1 or TRBD2 (5 bases each). The germline V gene encodes CDR1 MDHEN and CDR2 SYDVKM. The V end was cut by 6 bases, the J end by 15 bases, with 15 bases between. The CDR3 extends over 11 amino acids. This CDR3 reads CASRKGTEGFF. The CDR3 region has the DNA TGTGCCAGCAGAAAGGGGACCGAGGGGTTCTTC.

V gene TRBV29-1 combines with J gene TRBJ2-1; 16 bases align to TRBD2. V gave up 7 bases and J gave up 0 bases; unmatched junction bases: 6. CDR3 length equals 17 residues. The germline V gene has CDR1 SQVTM and CDR2 ANQGSEA. The CDR3 nucleotides are TGCAGCGCCCCGGGACTAGCGGGGGGGAGCTCCTACAATGAGCAGTTCTTC. Translating it yields CSAPGLAGGSSYNEQFF.

V is TRBV11-2 and J is TRBJ2-1; 9 nucleotides line up with TRBD2. Germline V gene lookup returns CDR1 SGHAT and CDR2 FQNNGV. CDR3 length equals 16 residues. Trimming at V came to 5 bases and at J to 5 bases, leaving 10 bases not matched to a gene. The CDR3 sequence is CASSPPRGRGNNEQFF. The CDR3 nucleotides read TGTGCCAGCAGCCCCCCCCGCGGGAGGGGCAACAATGAGCAGTTCTTC.

The chain links TRBV13 to TRBJ2-5; tentatively, D is TRBD1 or TRBD2 (5 bases each). Germline CDR1 reads PRHDT; CDR2 reads FYEKMQ (reference sequence). The CDR3 covers 15 residues. V was clipped by 4 bases and J by 5 bases, with 17 bases between them. The CDR3 protein is CASSSPGRRGETQYF. CDR3 bases: TGTGCCAGCAGCTCACCGGGACGCCGCGGGGAGACCCAGTACTTC.

This chain connects TRBV20-1 to TRBJ2-1; 9 bases are a match to TRBD2. Germline V gives CDR1 DFQATT, CDR2 SNEGSKA (reference sequence). V lost 2 bases, J lost 4 bases, and 9 bases stayed unmatched. CDR3 length: 16 residues. CDR3 nucleotide sequence: TGCAGTGCTAGAAGTGTCCTAGCGGGATTGTACAATGAGCAGTTCTTC. Amino acid sequence: CSARSVLAGLYNEQFF.

The genes are TRBV7-9 and TRBJ1-6, with 8 bases aligning to TRBD1. Per germline, CDR1 SEHNR and CDR2 FQNEAQ (reference sequence). V dropped 4 bases and J dropped 7; count of bases not matched to a gene: 18. The CDR3 has 19 residues. The CDR3: CASSSHPGQEILGNSPLHF. Here the CDR3 DNA reads TGTGCCAGCAGCTCGCATCCGGGACAGGAAATACTCGGGAATTCACCCCTCCACTTT.

V and J are TRBV11-2 and TRBJ2-7; no firm D call. This CDR3 contains 14 residues. Germline values: CDR1 SGHAT, CDR2 FQNNGV. V shed 5 bases and J shed 0 bases, with 11 bases lying between them. DNA of the CDR3: TGTGCCAGCAGCCTCCCTGGCAGCTCCTACGAGCAGTACTTC. The encoded protein is CASSLPGSSYEQYF.

This chain joins TRBV20-1 and TRBJ2-7; D possibly corresponds to TRBD2 (6 bases). Trimming shortened V by 5 bases and J by 3 bases, and 17 bases separated the two germline ends. This CDR3 contains 14 residues. Germline assignment: CDR1 DFQATT and CDR2 SNEGSKA (reference sequence). The CDR3 DNA sequence: TGCAGTGCTGCCACGCGGGGCGGATACTACGAGCAGTACTTC. This sequence encodes CSAATRGGYYEQYF.

The chain is built from TRBV9 and TRBJ2-1, with 10 bases matching TRBD1. Per the germline V gene, CDR1 is SGDLS and CDR2 is YYNGEE. J gave up 6 bases and V 0 bases, and 9 bases lay outside the gene matches. The CDR3 runs to 17 residues. CDR3 amino acids: CASSVGGGQGPSNEQFF. The CDR3 DNA reads as TGTGCCAGCAGCGTAGGTGGGGGACAGGGGCCCTCCAATGAGCAGTTCTTC.

This clonotype was detected once. V is TRBV7-9 and J is TRBJ1-2; D gene unclear. V lost 3 bases to trimming and J lost 0 bases, with 11 bases between them. CDR3 size: 15 residues. From germline, CDR1 is SEHNR and CDR2 FQNEAQ (reference sequence). The CDR3 spells CASSFFAGSNYGYTF. The CDR3 DNA reads TGTGCCAGCAGCTTCTTTGCGGGCTCTAACTATGGCTACACCTTC.

The V gene is TRBV7-9, the J gene TRBJ2-5; TRBD2 aligns across 12 bases. From germline, CDR1 is SEHNR and CDR2 FQNEAQ (reference sequence). This CDR3 has 16 residues. Trimming cost V 4 bases and J 3 bases; bases outside gene matches: 6. CDR3 loop: CASSYLRTSGKETQYF. CDR3 DNA: TGTGCCAGCAGCTACCTACGGACTAGCGGGAAAGAGACCCAGTACTTC.

This chain connects TRBV13 to TRBJ2-2; D uncertain. Trimming removed 4 bases from V and 7 bases from J, with 13 bases in between. Germline V gene sequence: CDR1 PRHDT, CDR2 FYEKMQ (reference sequence). CDR3 size: 14 residues. CDR3 bases: TGTGCCAGCAGCTGGAGTGGTGGGTACGGGGAGCTGTTTTTT. It translates to CASSWSGGYGELFF.

The chain joins TRBV7-2 to TRBJ2-3; D is undetermined. The CDR3 spans 13 residues. The germline V gene has CDR1 SGHTA and CDR2 FQGNSA. Between the trimmed V and J ends, which lost 5 bases and 2 bases, there was a span of 8 bases. The CDR3 DNA reads TGTGCCAGCAGCCAATTTACCACAGATACGCAGTATTTT. It is translated as CASSQFTTDTQYF.

This sequence joins TRBV10-3 and TRBJ2-2; D is undetermined. The V gene lost 6 bases and the J gene lost 5 bases, with 7 bases spanning the gap. Germline loops: CDR1 ENHRY, CDR2 SYGVKD. CDR3 size: 12 residues. The chain's CDR3 is CAIRLTTGELFF. As DNA, the CDR3 is TGTGCCATCAGGCTAACGACCGGGGAGCTGTTTTTT.

This clonotype has a handful of counts. The rearrangement joins TRBV9 to TRBJ2-3; tentative D call: TRBD2 (6 bases). V dropped 7 bases and J dropped 4 bases, with 19 bases sitting between them. Looked up from germline, CDR1 is SGDLS and CDR2 is YYNGEE. The CDR3 has 15 amino acids. CDR3 residues: CASFPIRELPDTQYF. CDR3 coding DNA: TGTGCCAGCTTCCCCATCCGGGAGCTGCCAGATACGCAGTATTTT.

This chain links TRBV2 with TRBJ2-1, with 7 bases matching TRBD2. After removal of 7 bases from V and 6 bases from J, the junction contained 12 bases not matched to a gene. This CDR3 is 15 amino acids long. Germline values: CDR1 SNHLY, CDR2 FYNNEI. The CDR3 loop is CASTKAAGRGNEQFF. The CDR3 DNA sequence: TGTGCCAGCACCAAAGCAGCGGGAAGAGGCAATGAGCAGTTCTTC.

This chain uses TRBV9 with TRBJ2-7; D not certain. The ends were cut back, 3 bases at V and 0 bases at J, with 16 bases in the middle. CDR3 length: 16 amino acids. CDR1 and CDR2 from the germline V gene are SGDLS and YYNGEE. CDR3 residues: CASSAGGTTRSYEQYF. In DNA, the CDR3 is TGTGCCAGCAGCGCAGGCGGTACAACCCGCTCCTACGAGCAGTACTTC.

This chain connects TRBV6-2 or TRBV6-3 to TRBJ2-1, with a tentative D call TRBD2 (6 bases). This CDR3 has 15 amino acids. Germline V gene sequence: CDR1 MNHEY, CDR2 SVGEGT. The V and J ends lost 5 bases and 0 bases respectively, with 11 bases between them. The chain's CDR3 is CASSRDSGSYNEQFF. Written as DNA, the CDR3 is TGTGCCAGCAGTCGCGATAGCGGCTCCTACAATGAGCAGTTCTTC.

This rearrangement joins TRBV6-1 to TRBJ2-5; D perhaps matches TRBD2 (6 bases). There are 14 residues in the CDR3. The germline V gene encodes CDR1 MNHNS and CDR2 SASEGT. The V end lost 4 bases, the J end lost 5 bases, and 14 bases lay between the germline ends. DNA of the CDR3: TGTGCCAGCAGTGTACGGCTAGCGATGGAGACCCAGTACTTC. Translation: CASSVRLAMETQYF.

The chain employs TRBV7-9 and TRBJ2-2; D gene unclear. Trimming removed 5 bases at V and 4 bases at J, with 11 bases between. The CDR3 sequence is 14 residues long. Germline-derived CDR1 and CDR2 are SEHNR and FQNEAQ (reference sequence). This CDR3 reads CASSPSLLTGELFF. The CDR3, as DNA: TGTGCCAGCAGCCCCAGTTTGCTCACCGGGGAGCTGTTTTTT.